The count of the clone carrying this T cell receptor beta chain is one. One junction end does not reproduce the germline sequence, and a read error may be involved. The sample is drawn from a study of blood T cell repertoires in COVID-19. Study in general: Samples taken during acute and convalescent COVID-19 were collected in the United States, Italy and Spain. PBMCs, B-cell-depleted T cells, or T cells provided the cDNA or gDNA that made up the material.

As handled by the study authors: Amplification of reference gene primers provided the estimated nucleated cell counts. TCRdb's table, derived via immunoSEQ multiplex PCR, lists solely in-frame clones and lacks some. Clone size and V and J calls were adopted from that table, with D and trimming inferred from the DNA. The sample has around 220,000 clones, 80% to 90% seen once. Germline CDR1 reads SSHAT; CDR2 reads FNYEAQ (reference sequence). The CDR3 runs 18 residues. The chain recombines TRBV7-7 with TRBJ2-6, with a weak D call TRBD2 (5 bases). This receptor was taken from a man aged 18-30 years with active or convalescent COVID-19. Source material: peripheral blood. CDR3: CASSLAHGDLAGANVLTF. The CDR3 nucleotides are TGTGCTAGCAGCTTAGCGCACGGTGATCTTGCGGGGGCCAACGTCCTGACTTTC.